This T cell receptor (beta chain) was sequenced for a study of cytomegalovirus exposure and HLA in healthy donors. Overall study results and limits: In a later analysis, common viral pathogens appeared linked to several of the most significant clusters. In an earlier analysis, productive rearrangement rates for most beta V segments clustered near 87% or 30%. Another analysis was done later, and it associated 16,951 TCR beta sequences with HLA alleles at 0.05 false discovery rate.

The ends lost 4 bases at V and 2 bases at J; junction bases unmatched: 8. CDR3 length: 16 residues. CDR1 is MGHRA and CDR2 is YSYEKL in the germline V gene. The PCR was carried out with 60 Vbeta primers and 13 Jbeta primers. Sequencing used immunoSEQ multiplex PCR; TCRdb keeps in-frame clones, though not all of them. The sample has 150,000 to 200,000 clones; about 75% are singletons. This clone came up once. The antigen remains undetermined. Sequencing was performed on PBMCs. The V call is TRBV4-1, the J call TRBJ2-3; 8 nucleotides line up with TRBD2. This clonotype originated in a female donor in good health and CMV-seronegative. CDR3 in amino acids: CASSRPGGRNTDTQYF. Written as DNA, the CDR3 is TGCGCCAGCAGCCGACCGGGGGGGAGAAACACAGATACGCAGTATTTT.